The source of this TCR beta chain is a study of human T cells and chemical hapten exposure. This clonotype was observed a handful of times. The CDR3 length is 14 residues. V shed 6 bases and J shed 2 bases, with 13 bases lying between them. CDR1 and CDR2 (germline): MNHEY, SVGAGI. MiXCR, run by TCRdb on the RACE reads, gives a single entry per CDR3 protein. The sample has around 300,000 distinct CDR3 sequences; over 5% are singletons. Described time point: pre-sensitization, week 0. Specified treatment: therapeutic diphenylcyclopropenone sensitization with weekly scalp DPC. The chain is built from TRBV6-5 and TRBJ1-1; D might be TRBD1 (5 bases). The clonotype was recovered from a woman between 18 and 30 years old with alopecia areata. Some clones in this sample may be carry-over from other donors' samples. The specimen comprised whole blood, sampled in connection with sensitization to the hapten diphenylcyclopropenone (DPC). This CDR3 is CASRATTANTEAFF. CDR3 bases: TGTGCCAGCAGGGCGACGACAGCAAACACTGAAGCTTTCTTT.